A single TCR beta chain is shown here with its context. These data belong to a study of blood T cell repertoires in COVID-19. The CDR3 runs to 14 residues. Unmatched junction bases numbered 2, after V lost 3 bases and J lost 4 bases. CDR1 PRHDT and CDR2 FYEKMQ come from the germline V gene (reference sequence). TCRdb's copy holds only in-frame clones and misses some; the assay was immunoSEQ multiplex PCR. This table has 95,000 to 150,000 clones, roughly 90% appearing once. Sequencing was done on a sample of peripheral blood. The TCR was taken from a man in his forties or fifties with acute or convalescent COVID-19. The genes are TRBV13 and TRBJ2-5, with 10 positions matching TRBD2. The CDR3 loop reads CASSFRTSGETQYF. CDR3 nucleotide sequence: TGTGCCAGCAGCTTTCGGACTAGCGGAGAGACCCAGTACTTC.